The rows below give T cell receptor beta chains drawn from one sample of a study of Ad26.COV2.S vaccination and SARS-CoV-2 variants. TCRdb keeps only in-frame clones here, not all; method: immunoSEQ multiplex PCR. Among 360,000 or so clones listed, approximately 91% were seen once. The source was peripheral blood, collected in a trial of Ad26.COV2.S vaccine versus placebo. The receptors derive from a person between 18 and 60 years old who received the Ad26.COV2.S COVID-19 vaccine or a placebo. Each CDR3 is given with its conserved first and last residue. D genes are given only for firm matches. A clone size is listed for some rows: how often the clone was seen (once, few, many), or a class if it is expanded.

cdr3_nt: TGTGCCAGCAGTCCCCCTAGCACAGATACGCAGTATTTT
cdr3_aa: CASSPPSTDTQYF
d_call: .
j_call: TRBJ2-3
cdr3_length: 13
v_call: TRBV28
clone_size: .

cdr3_nt: TGTGCCAGCAGCCGCGACAGCTCCTACGAGCAGTACTTC
cdr3_aa: CASSRDSSYEQYF
d_call: .
j_call: TRBJ2-7
cdr3_length: 13
v_call: TRBV13
clone_size: .

cdr3_nt: TGTGCCAGCAGCCAAGAGGAGGGCAGGGTTGTGGGCTACACCTTC
cdr3_aa: CASSQEEGRVVGYTF
d_call: .
j_call: TRBJ1-2
cdr3_length: 15
v_call: TRBV4-2
clone_size: .

cdr3_nt: TGTGCCAGCAGCCATTTCGGGACCTCGTACGTCGGGCAGTACTTC
cdr3_aa: CASSHFGTSYVGQYF
d_call: .
j_call: TRBJ2-7
cdr3_length: 15
v_call: TRBV14
clone_size: .

cdr3_nt: TGTGCCAGCAGTTTCCGGACCGGAAATTCACCCCTCCACTTT
cdr3_aa: CASSFRTGNSPLHF
d_call: .
j_call: TRBJ1-6
cdr3_length: 14
v_call: TRBV27
clone_size: few

cdr3_nt: TGTGCCAGCAGCCAAGGAGGGCTAGCGCTCAATGAGCAGTTCTTC
cdr3_aa: CASSQGGLALNEQFF
d_call: .
j_call: TRBJ2-1
cdr3_length: 15
v_call: TRBV3-1/TRBV3-2
clone_size: .

cdr3_nt: TGTGCCAGCAGTGAAGCAGGGTACGAGCAGTACTTC
cdr3_aa: CASSEAGYEQYF
d_call: .
j_call: TRBJ2-7
cdr3_length: 12
v_call: TRBV6-1
clone_size: .

cdr3_nt: TGTGCCATCAGTGAGGTCAGGCCCGGGGAGCTGTTTTTT
cdr3_aa: CAISEVRPGELFF
d_call: .
j_call: TRBJ2-2
cdr3_length: 13
v_call: TRBV10-3
clone_size: .

cdr3_nt: TGTGCCAGCAGTACCGGGACTCACCGGTTCTTC
cdr3_aa: CASSTGTHRFF
d_call: .
j_call: TRBJ2-1
cdr3_length: 11
v_call: TRBV12-3/TRBV12-4
clone_size: once

cdr3_nt: TGTGCCAGCAGCCATTTTCGGTTCGGAGAGACCCAGTACTTC
cdr3_aa: CASSHFRFGETQYF
d_call: .
j_call: TRBJ2-5
cdr3_length: 14
v_call: TRBV14
clone_size: .

cdr3_nt: TGTGCCAGCAGCCCTAGGACCCTAGGGACAGGGCCCACCGGGGAGCTGTTTTTT
cdr3_aa: CASSPRTLGTGPTGELFF
d_call: TRBD1
j_call: TRBJ2-2
cdr3_length: 18
v_call: TRBV11-3
clone_size: .

cdr3_nt: TGTGCCAGCAGAAGGGCCCTGAATAGCAATCAGCCCCAGCATTTT
cdr3_aa: CASRRALNSNQPQHF
d_call: .
j_call: TRBJ1-5
cdr3_length: 15
v_call: TRBV27
clone_size: .

cdr3_nt: TGTGCCATCAGTGGCCGGAGACAGGGAAGGGGACAGGGGTCCTCAGATACGCAGTATTTT
cdr3_aa: CAISGRRQGRGQGSSDTQYF
d_call: TRBD1
j_call: TRBJ2-3
cdr3_length: 20
v_call: TRBV10-3
clone_size: .

cdr3_nt: TGTGCCAGCAGTTACCCCGGAGGGGCAGGGGGGGAGCAGTTCTTC
cdr3_aa: CASSYPGGAGGEQFF
d_call: .
j_call: TRBJ2-1
cdr3_length: 15
v_call: TRBV6-2/TRBV6-3
clone_size: .

cdr3_nt: TGTGCCAGCAGCGGACACCGGGGTCCTGGTTCCTACAATGAGCAGTTCTTC
cdr3_aa: CASSGHRGPGSYNEQFF
d_call: .
j_call: TRBJ2-1
cdr3_length: 17
v_call: TRBV9
clone_size: .

cdr3_nt: TGTGCCAGCAGCCAACCTTTCCACCTGGGACTAGCGGGAGATTCCTCCTACAATGAGCAGTTCTTC
cdr3_aa: CASSQPFHLGLAGDSSYNEQFF
d_call: TRBD2
j_call: TRBJ2-1
cdr3_length: 22
v_call: TRBV3-1/TRBV3-2
clone_size: .

cdr3_nt: TGTGCCAGCAGCAAAGGGGGGGGAGCTTACAATGAGCAGTTCTTC
cdr3_aa: CASSKGGGAYNEQFF
d_call: .
j_call: TRBJ2-1
cdr3_length: 15
v_call: TRBV25-1
clone_size: .

cdr3_nt: TGTGCCAGCACCCTGAAAGGGCTACCCTCGGGGGATACGCAGTATTTT
cdr3_aa: CASTLKGLPSGDTQYF
d_call: .
j_call: TRBJ2-3
cdr3_length: 16
v_call: TRBV2
clone_size: .

cdr3_nt: TGTGCCAGCAGCCCAGGACTAGGAGGCGAGCAGTACTTC
cdr3_aa: CASSPGLGGEQYF
d_call: TRBD2
j_call: TRBJ2-7
cdr3_length: 13
v_call: TRBV7-7
clone_size: once

cdr3_nt: TGTGCCAGCAGCTCAGGGGGCGCGAACACCGGGGAGCTGTTTTTT
cdr3_aa: CASSSGGANTGELFF
d_call: TRBD1
j_call: TRBJ2-2
cdr3_length: 15
v_call: TRBV28
clone_size: .

cdr3_nt: TGTGCCAGTACCCCGCAGGGGCTCAAAAACATTCAGTACTTC
cdr3_aa: CASTPQGLKNIQYF
d_call: .
j_call: TRBJ2-4
cdr3_length: 14
v_call: TRBV19
clone_size: .

cdr3_nt: TGTGCCAGCAGTTACCTGGGATTTCCAGATACGCAGTATTTT
cdr3_aa: CASSYLGFPDTQYF
d_call: .
j_call: TRBJ2-3
cdr3_length: 14
v_call: TRBV6-6
clone_size: .

cdr3_nt: TGTGCCAGCAGGGGACAGGGCACCTCTGGAAACACCATATATTTT
cdr3_aa: CASRGQGTSGNTIYF
d_call: TRBD1
j_call: TRBJ1-3
cdr3_length: 15
v_call: TRBV27
clone_size: .

cdr3_nt: TGTGCCAGCAGTGAAGGGCAGCCAGGGGCCCAGTACTTC
cdr3_aa: CASSEGQPGAQYF
d_call: .
j_call: TRBJ2-5
cdr3_length: 13
v_call: TRBV6-1
clone_size: .